This TCR beta chain was identified during a study of T-cell memory formation after mild COVID-19. Study-wide context: Clustering of TCRs was largely donor specific. Broader study findings: Of the contracting clones, CD4+ ones lay mainly in CM and EM, and CD8+ ones in EMRA.

Looked up from germline, CDR1 is LGHNA and CDR2 is YNFKEQ. V lost 1 base to trimming and J lost 3 bases, with 13 bases between them. This CDR3 has 15 residues. One entry per CDR3 protein results from TCRdb running MiXCR on the 5' RACE reads. The sample has fewer than 600,000 distinct CDR3 sequences, less than 25% seen once. This clonotype was counted only a few times. Antigen specificity is unknown. The sequence was collected from an adult woman who had mild COVID-19 (a few samples of this study predate the infection). Cell type and time point are not known. This chain links TRBV4-2 with TRBJ2-7, with D possibly TRBD1 on 6 matching bases. The source material was PBMCs or a T cell subset sorted from them (not recorded which). This CDR3 reads CASSQGDTGGYEQYF. The CDR3 DNA follows: TGTGCCAGCAGCCAAGGGGACACCGGAGGCTACGAGCAGTACTTC.